These 18 T cell receptor beta chains were all obtained from the same sample, sequenced in a study of T cells in women clearing cervical HPV infection (dated by TCRdb to between 2018 and 2020). Library prep was done by the immunoSEQ multiplex PCR assay. This is the immuneACCESS table as TCRdb keeps it, with only in-frame sequences that have V and J called. A part of the clones is gone; compared with another copy, unresolved V genes explain less than half, and the rest is unexplained. The sample's records list more than 25,000 clones. The ten most abundant clones make up over 6.5% of the sample. Sequenced: blood buffy coat. All receptors derive from a woman aged 18-70 years with a cervical HPV16 infection that either progressed to CIN3+ or cleared (not recorded which).

To note about this clone: Coverage ceases 3 residues before the CDR3 finishes, and the germline J gene fills in the end. This chain links TRBV5-4 with TRBJ2-3; 9 nucleotides line up with TRBD1. With 3 bases clipped from V and 6 bases from J, the junction kept 5 bases outside the gene matches. The CDR3 is made up of 14 amino acids. Germline-derived CDR1 and CDR2 are SGHNT and YYREEE (reference sequence). The CDR3: CASSSDRGSDTQYF. The DNA read from the CDR3 is TGTGCCAGCAGCTCGGACAGGGGATCGGATACG.

Details on this clone: The read gets to within 3 residues of the CDR3 end, and the germline J gene fills in the rest. The rearrangement joins TRBV6-2 or TRBV6-3 to TRBJ2-7; 7 positions agree with TRBD1. The CDR3 sequence is 15 residues long. J was trimmed by 2 bases and V by 4 bases; bases with no gene match: 8. Germline V gene data show CDR1 as MNHEY and CDR2 as SVGEGT. The CDR3 DNA, read in part, is TGTGCCAGCAGTTCCCCCCCCCAGGGGGCCTACGAG. It yields the protein CASSSPPQGAYE. The complete CDR3 protein is CASSSPPQGAYEQYF.

A note on this clone: The read terminates 3 residues ahead of where the CDR3 ends, so the germline J gene completes it. V is TRBV7-6 and J is TRBJ2-3; 12 positions match TRBD2. There are 18 residues in the CDR3. V trimming: 5 bases; J trimming: 0 bases; junction bases outside the gene matches: 9. The V gene's germline CDR1 is SGHVS and CDR2 FNYEAQ. CDR3 DNA (partial): TGTGCCAGCAGCGCACTAGCGGGGGGACCGGATAGCACAGATACG. This translates into CASSALAGGPDSTDT. The full-length CDR3 reads as CASSALAGGPDSTDTQYF.

About this clone: The CDR3 goes on 3 residues after the read ends, and that part is filled in from the germline J gene. This sequence joins TRBV7-2 and TRBJ2-3; D might be TRBD2 (7 bases). Trimming left V 3 bases short and J 3 bases short, with 13 bases between. Per the germline V gene, CDR1 is SGHTA and CDR2 is FQGNSA. The CDR3 length is 15 residues. The CDR3 sequence is CASSFRGAGTDTQYF. The covered CDR3 bases are TGTGCCAGCAGCTTTCGGGGGGCCGGGACAGATACG.

In the case of this clone: The read ends 3 residues early relative to the CDR3; the germline J gene fills the gap. This rearrangement joins TRBV11-2 to TRBJ2-1; TRBD2 agrees at 8 bases. Germline CDR1 and CDR2: SGHAT and FQNNGV. The V gene end was trimmed by 8 bases and the J gene end by 8 bases; junction bases not matched to a gene: 11. The CDR3 consists of 14 residues. The CDR3 is CASALSSGIDEQFF. Partial CDR3 DNA: TGTGCCAGCGCCCTAAGTAGCGGGATTGATGAG. Supplemented by reference TRBV11-2 and TRBJ2-1, the full variable domain reads EAGVAQSPRYKIIEKRQSVAFWCNPISGHATLYWYQQILGQGPKLLIQFQNNGVVDDSQLPKDRFSAERLKGVDSTLKIQPAKLEDSAVYLCASALSSGIDEQFFGPGTRLTVL.

With respect to this clone: The read ends 3 residues early relative to the CDR3; the germline J gene fills the gap. V usage is TRBV30 and J usage is TRBJ1-1, with D maybe TRBD1 (5 bases). There are 15 residues in the CDR3. The germline V gene has CDR1 GTSNPN and CDR2 SVGIG (reference sequence). CDR3 DNA (partial): TGTGCCTGGTCCGAACTGGGGCTAGCCAGCGGGGTA. As protein: CAWSELGLASGV. The whole CDR3 protein reads CAWSELGLASGVAFF.

Of note for this clone: The read comes to an end 3 residues before the CDR3 does, leaving the germline J gene to fill in the end. The rearrangement uses TRBV2 and TRBJ2-7; 10 bases match TRBD2. With 11 bases clipped from V and 3 bases from J, the junction kept 13 bases outside the gene matches. The CDR3 is made up of 15 amino acids. Germline V gives CDR1 SNHLY, CDR2 FYNNEI. This CDR3 reads CACTGGLAPLYEQYF. CDR3 bases read: TGTGCCTGCACTGGGGGACTAGCGCCTCTCTACGAG.

Regarding this clone: The sequenced fragment ends 3 residues before the CDR3 boundary, so the rest is inferred from the germline J gene. V is TRBV5-4 and J is TRBJ1-2; TRBD1 is a possible D gene (5 bases). V was cut by 3 bases and J by 4 bases, with 10 bases left in between. Germline lookup yields CDR1 SGHNT and CDR2 YYREEE (reference sequence). The CDR3 extends over 13 amino acids. The CDR3 DNA, read in part, is TGTGCCAGCAGCTCTCAGGGTGGCTATGGC. Encoded protein: CASSSQGGYG. The full CDR3 is CASSSQGGYGYTF. The full variable domain, completed using reference TRBV5-4 and TRBJ1-2, is ETGVTQSPTHLIKTRGQQVTLRCSSQSGHNTVSWYQQALGQGPQFIFQYYREEENGRGNFPPRFSGLQFPNYSSELNVNALELDDSALYLCASSSQGGYGYTFGSGTRLTVV.

As regards this clone: At one boundary the junction diverges from the germline segment, which might be a read error. The read comes to an end 3 residues before the CDR3 does, leaving the germline J gene to fill in the end. J is TRBJ2-1 and V is TRBV29-1; 9 bases are a match to TRBD1. The CDR3 is 14 amino acids. Germline CDR1 reads SQVTM; CDR2 reads ANQGSEA. The CDR3 loop is CSVLWTGAYDEQFF. The CDR3 DNA, read in part, is TGCAGCGTTCTATGGACAGGGGCCTACGATGAG.

A note on this clone: With the read ending 3 residues before the CDR3 end, the germline J gene is used to fill in that end. This chain joins TRBV13 and TRBJ2-1; 9 nucleotides match TRBD2. V lost 2 bases to trimming and J lost 0 bases; unmatched junction nucleotides: 5. The germline gives CDR1 PRHDT, CDR2 FYEKMQ (reference sequence). The CDR3 is 17 residues long. The chain's CDR3 is CASSLRAGGFSYNEQFF. The DNA read from the CDR3 is TGTGCCAGCAGCTTAAGAGCGGGGGGTTTCTCCTACAATGAG.

A remark on this clone: The read falls 3 residues short of the CDR3 end, and the missing part is taken from the germline J gene. V gene TRBV2 combines with J gene TRBJ2-3; tentatively, D is TRBD1 (5 bases). Germline loops: CDR1 SNHLY, CDR2 FYNNEI. The ends were cut back, 6 bases at V and 1 base at J, with 17 bases in the middle. This CDR3 is 16 amino acids long. CDR3 DNA, as far as it was read: TGTGCCAGCAGGTGGGGCACAGGTTTAGGCACAGATACG. Its translation is CASRWGTGLGTDT. The complete CDR3 sequence is CASRWGTGLGTDTQYF.

As regards this clone: The read stops 3 residues short of the end of the CDR3; the missing end is completed from the germline J gene. The rearrangement uses TRBV10-1 and TRBJ2-1; 9 nucleotides match TRBD2. CDR1 WNHNN and CDR2 SYGVQD come from the germline V gene (reference sequence). Trimming at V came to 5 bases and at J to 4 bases, leaving 3 bases not matched to a gene. This CDR3 has 14 residues. CDR3 DNA, as far as it was read: TGCGCCAGCAGTCTAGCGGGAACTTACAATGAG. Protein sequence: CASSLAGTYNE. The whole CDR3 sequence reads CASSLAGTYNEQFF.

About this clone itself: The sequenced fragment ends 3 residues before the CDR3 boundary, so the rest is inferred from the germline J gene. J is TRBJ2-7 and V is TRBV20-1; D is tentatively TRBD1 or TRBD2 (6 bases each). V lost 6 bases and J lost 2, with 17 bases in between. Germline V CDR1 and CDR2: DFQATT, SNEGSKA (reference sequence). CDR3 length: 14 amino acids. The CDR3 loop is CSARGGALTYEQYF. CDR3 bases read: TGCAGTGCCAGGGGAGGCGCGCTTACCTACGAG.

As regards this clone: The sequence runs out 3 residues before the end of the CDR3; the remainder is reconstructed from the germline J gene. J is TRBJ1-2 and V is TRBV5-1; 8 positions match TRBD1. Germline V gene lookup returns CDR1 SGHRS and CDR2 YFSETQ. This CDR3 is 14 amino acids long. The CDR3 spells CASSSIQQGGGYTF. CDR3 bases read: TGCGCCAGCAGCTCTATTCAACAGGGGGGCGGC.

A word on this clone: The read halts 3 residues ahead of the CDR3 end, with the missing end drawn from the germline J gene. The gene calls are TRBV11-2 and TRBJ2-7; no definite D call. Trimming removed 1 base from V and 2 bases from J, with 6 bases in between. The germline CDR1 and CDR2 sequences are SGHAT and FQNNGV. The CDR3 loop spans 13 amino acids. The CDR3 sequence: CASSLGAAYEQYF. CDR3 bases read: TGTGCCAGCAGCTTAGGTGCAGCCTACGAG.

As concerns this clone: The CDR3 end falls 3 residues outside the read, so it is completed with the germline J gene. The V and J genes are TRBV13 and TRBJ1-1; a possible D gene is TRBD1 (6 bases). CDR1 PRHDT and CDR2 FYEKMQ come from the germline V gene (reference sequence). The CDR3 runs to 16 residues. V was clipped by 1 base and J by 1 base, with 13 bases between them. CDR3 bases read: TGTGCCAGCAGCTTAGAGTCGGGGACAACGAACACTGAA. It specifies CASSLESGTTNTE. The whole CDR3 reads CASSLESGTTNTEAFF.

With respect to this clone: The CDR3 end falls 3 residues outside the read, so it is completed with the germline J gene. The chain combines TRBV2 with TRBJ1-3, with no clear D. Per germline, CDR1 SNHLY and CDR2 FYNNEI. The CDR3 runs to 14 residues. The V end was cut by 6 bases, the J end by 0 bases, with 9 bases between. The sequenced part of the CDR3 DNA is TGTGCCAGCAGACAAGTCAGCTCTGGAAACACC. Encoded protein: CASRQVSSGNT. The CDR3 reads in full as CASRQVSSGNTIYF.

With respect to this clone: The sequenced fragment ends 3 residues before the CDR3 boundary, so the rest is inferred from the germline J gene. The chain is built from TRBV2 and TRBJ1-4; maybe TRBD1 (6 bases). Trimming stripped 2 bases from V and 6 bases from J, with 10 bases between. CDR3 length: 14 residues. The germline V gene encodes CDR1 SNHLY and CDR2 FYNNEI. CDR3 sequence: CASSETGMDEKLFF. CDR3 DNA, as far as it was read: TGTGCCAGCAGTGAAACAGGGATGGATGAAAAA.